One and the same sample provided the 27 T cell receptor beta chains below, sequenced in a study of shared clonotypes between healthy human individuals. Repertoires were generated with immunoSEQ multiplex PCR, while TCRdb's copy carries only in-frame clones and drops some. The sample lists fewer than 2.5 million clones; roughly 93% were seen once. Sequencing was done on a sample of naive CD4+ T cells from PBMCs. Subset: CD45RA+ positively selected. The receptors were sampled from a man aged 18-30 years in good health. Some clones in this sample may be carry-over from other donors' samples.

This rearrangement joins TRBV6-1 to TRBJ2-7; 11 bases agree with TRBD1. Germline values: CDR1 MNHNS, CDR2 SASEGT. The length of the CDR3 is 15 residues. The J segment lost 5 bases and the V segment lost 2 bases, leaving 5 bases of the junction unmatched. CDR3 protein: CASSERDRGVNEQYF. CDR3 coding DNA: TGTGCCAGCAGTGAAAGGGACAGGGGGGTAAACGAGCAGTACTTC.

The J gene is TRBJ2-5, the V gene TRBV19, with 11 bases that match TRBD2. Germline-derived CDR1 and CDR2 are LNHDA and SQIVND (reference sequence). Trimming cost V 8 bases and J 5 bases; bases outside gene matches: 13. CDR3 length: 16 amino acids. CDR3 in amino acids: CASPSPLTSGKETQYF. CDR3 DNA: TGTGCCAGTCCCTCGCCCTTGACTAGCGGGAAGGAGACCCAGTACTTC.

The J gene is TRBJ2-5, the V gene TRBV12-2; the table's D call, TRBD1, was not checked against the DNA. TRBV12-2 is described as a pseudogene. This CDR3 contains 14 residues. The CDR3 DNA reads as TGTGCAAGTCGCTTAGCGGGGCAGGAAGAGACCCAGTACTTC. Translated: CASRLAGQEETQYF.

The chain is built from TRBV6-1 and TRBJ1-4, with D unclear. The germline CDR1 and CDR2 sequences are MNHNS and SASEGT. V was clipped by 2 bases and J by 3 bases, with 19 bases between them. This CDR3 spans 18 amino acids. The CDR3 loop reads CASSEFPLTGFSNEKLFF. CDR3 DNA sequence: TGTGCCAGCAGTGAATTTCCTTTGACGGGTTTTTCTAATGAAAAACTGTTTTTT.

The V gene is TRBV14, the J gene TRBJ1-5; TRBD1 aligns across 12 bases. CDR3 length: 17 amino acids. V lost 3 bases to trimming and J lost 7 bases; unmatched junction nucleotides: 10. CDR1 is SGHDN, CDR2 FVKESK, per germline. This CDR3 reads CASSHRRDRGQGQPQHF. As DNA, the CDR3 is TGTGCCAGCAGCCATCGGAGGGACAGGGGGCAGGGGCAGCCCCAGCATTTT.

CDR3 loop: CAWSYRGLSTNEKLFF. The CDR3 coding sequence is TGTGCCTGGAGTTACAGGGGACTTTCAACTAATGAAAAACTGTTTTTT. The rearrangement uses TRBV30 and TRBJ1-4; the match to TRBD1 covers 7 bases. This CDR3 is 16 amino acids long. CDR1 GTSNPN and CDR2 SVGIG come from the germline V gene (reference sequence). Trimming cost V 2 bases and J 0 bases; bases outside gene matches: 6.

This clone was observed a few times. The chain couples TRBV6-5 to TRBJ1-1; TRBD1 matches at 10 bases. The CDR3 is made up of 14 amino acids. Losses at the gene ends were 5 bases for V and 8 bases for J; bases not matched to a gene: 8. CDR1 and CDR2 from the germline V gene are MNHEY and SVGAGI. The CDR3 loop is CASSPDRGRLEAFF. Here the CDR3 DNA reads TGTGCCAGCAGTCCTGACAGGGGGCGCTTGGAAGCTTTCTTT.

In its sample, this clone was seen once. This CDR3 is CASSLYSSGRPKDEQYF. The CDR3 nucleotides are TGTGCCAGCAGCTTATATAGTAGCGGGCGCCCTAAGGACGAGCAGTACTTC. V usage is TRBV11-2 and J usage is TRBJ2-7, with TRBD2 matching 7 bases. CDR3 length equals 17 residues. The V and J ends lost 2 bases and 5 bases, in that order; junction bases with no gene match: 15. Germline CDR1 SGHAT, CDR2 FQNNGV.

This clone came up once. The J gene is TRBJ2-7, the V gene TRBV18, with D unresolved. Germline assignment: CDR1 KGHSH and CDR2 LQKENI. This CDR3 is 14 amino acids long. The ends were cut back, 3 bases at V and 5 bases at J, with 14 bases in the middle. CDR3 DNA: TGTGCCAGCTCACCCGTAGACCAACTACACGAGCAGTACTTC. It encodes CASSPVDQLHEQYF.

A remark on this clone: Other nucleotide sequences in the sample specify the same CDR3. The chain recombines TRBV7-9 with TRBJ2-3; no firm D call. The CDR3 has 11 amino acids. Germline values: CDR1 SEHNR, CDR2 FQNEAQ (reference sequence). Trimming took off 3 bases at V and 5 bases at J, with 3 bases between the two ends. The CDR3 protein is CASSLRDTQYF. As DNA, the CDR3 is TGTGCCAGCAGCTTGAGAGATACGCAGTATTTT.

The chain has TRBV19 and TRBJ2-5; 11 nucleotides align to TRBD1. The V gene end was trimmed by 4 bases and the J gene end by 3 bases; junction bases not matched to a gene: 10. The CDR3 sequence is 17 residues long. The germline V gene encodes CDR1 LNHDA and CDR2 SQIVND (reference sequence). The CDR3 is CASSKRGQGAREETQYF. The CDR3 nucleotides are TGTGCCAGTAGTAAACGCGGACAGGGGGCGCGAGAAGAGACCCAGTACTTC.

This clone was picked up one time. V is TRBV28 and J is TRBJ1-3; no reliable D call. The CDR3 is 14 amino acids. Trimming stripped 4 bases from V and 2 bases from J, with 9 bases between. Germline V CDR1 and CDR2: MDHEN, SYDVKM. The CDR3 sequence: CASSSPRTGNTIYF. CDR3 coding DNA: TGTGCCAGCAGTTCACCTCGGACTGGAAACACCATATATTTT.

V is TRBV19 and J is TRBJ2-2, with 7 bases fitting TRBD2. This CDR3 contains 14 residues. Per germline, CDR1 LNHDA and CDR2 SQIVND (reference sequence). With V trimmed by 7 bases and J by 1 base, 3 bases remained unmatched. The DNA of the CDR3 is TGTGCCAGTATCGCTAGCGGGAACACCGGGGAGCTGTTTTTT. It encodes CASIASGNTGELFF.

The chain combines TRBV2 with TRBJ2-2; D gene unclear. The CDR3 has 17 residues. The V end lost 0 bases, the J end lost 0 bases, and 11 bases lay between the germline ends. Germline V CDR1 and CDR2: SNHLY, FYNNEI. CDR3 residues: CASSEARVGTNTGELFF. The CDR3 nucleotides are TGTGCCAGCAGTGAAGCGCGTGTGGGGACGAACACCGGGGAGCTGTTTTTT.

CDR3 residues: CASSGSRGTQYF. In DNA form, the CDR3 reads TGTGCCAGCAGCGGATCTCGTGGTACGCAGTATTTT. The rearrangement joins TRBV6-6 to TRBJ2-3; D ambiguous. This CDR3 contains 12 residues. Per the germline V gene, CDR1 is MNHNY and CDR2 is SVGAGI (reference sequence). V lost 6 bases and J 8 bases, leaving 12 bases between the germline ends.

This clone was counted a single time. The gene calls are TRBV18 and TRBJ1-4; 8 bases are shared with TRBD1. Germline V gives CDR1 KGHSH, CDR2 LQKENI. The CDR3 is 16 amino acids. V lost 6 bases and J lost 2; bases outside the gene matches: 8. Here the CDR3 DNA reads TGTGCCAGCTCGTCGGACAGGGCGAGGACTAATGAAAAACTGTTTTTT. Its translation is CASSSDRARTNEKLFF.

In its sample, this clone was seen a few times. CDR3 sequence: CASSYSPHYGYTF. CDR3 sequence (DNA): TGTGCCAGCAGTTACTCACCCCACTATGGCTACACCTTC. This chain joins TRBV6-6 and TRBJ1-2; D uncertain. The CDR3 sequence is 13 residues long. Germline CDR1 is MNHNY and CDR2 is SVGAGI (reference sequence). The V gene lost 0 bases and the J gene lost 3 bases, with 5 bases spanning the gap.

The gene calls are TRBV18 and TRBJ1-5; no clear D gene. Per germline, CDR1 KGHSH and CDR2 LQKENI. V was shortened by 3 bases and J by 5 bases, with 8 bases between the two germline ends. The CDR3 is 13 amino acids. CDR3 sequence reads: CASSPAYDQPQHF. In DNA, the CDR3 is TGTGCCAGCTCACCGGCCTACGATCAGCCCCAGCATTTT. The entire variable domain, with the rest obtained from reference TRBV18 and TRBJ1-5, is as follows: NAGVMQNPRHLVRRRGQEARLRCSPMKGHSHVYWYRQLPEEGLKFMVYLQKENIIDESGMPKERFSAEFPKEGPSILRIQQVVRGDSAAYFCASSPAYDQPQHFGDGTRLSIL.

CDR3 loop: CARSSREGDRTEAFF. CDR3 DNA sequence: TGTGCCAGAAGCAGTCGTGAGGGGGATAGGACTGAAGCTTTCTTT. The rearrangement links TRBV5-3 to TRBJ1-1, with a weak D call TRBD1 (6 bases). TRBV5-3 is identified as an open reading frame with a role that is uncertain. Trimming took 4 bases from V and 5 from J, leaving 18 bases between them. The CDR3 length is 15 residues.

CDR3: CASSTQATMNTEAFF. The CDR3 DNA sequence: TGTGCCAGCAGCACCCAGGCGACGATGAACACTGAAGCTTTCTTT. The chain recombines TRBV7-2 with TRBJ1-1; D not resolved. The CDR3 contains 15 residues. CDR1 SGHTA and CDR2 FQGNSA come from the germline V gene. Deletions cut 5 bases from V and 0 bases from J, with 13 bases between.

This rearrangement joins TRBV28 to TRBJ2-7; 12 nucleotides line up with TRBD1. V lost 5 bases to trimming and J lost 5 bases; unmatched junction nucleotides: 7. Germline V gene lookup returns CDR1 MDHEN and CDR2 SYDVKM. The CDR3 is made up of 15 amino acids. The CDR3 is CASSPPGTGGHEQYF. In DNA form, the CDR3 reads TGTGCCAGCAGTCCCCCCGGGACAGGGGGCCACGAGCAGTACTTC.

This chain connects TRBV7-9 to TRBJ1-5, with TRBD1 as a possible D gene (5 bases). Germline V gene lookup returns CDR1 SEHNR and CDR2 FQNEAQ (reference sequence). V was clipped by 2 bases and J by 6 bases, with 8 bases between them. CDR3 length: 13 amino acids. The CDR3, as DNA: TGTGCCAGCAGCTTAATGCAGGGTCAGCCCCAGCATTTT. Translation gives CASSLMQGQPQHF.

This sequence joins TRBV11-2 and TRBJ2-1, with no clear D. The germline V gene has CDR1 SGHAT and CDR2 FQNNGV. The CDR3 extends over 13 amino acids. The germline V and J ends were trimmed by 5 bases and 9 bases, with 14 bases remaining between them. CDR3 protein: CASSPRERSEQFF. The CDR3 nucleotides are TGTGCCAGCAGCCCAAGAGAACGGAGTGAGCAGTTCTTC.

This rearrangement joins TRBV6-6 to TRBJ1-5; D remains unclear. The CDR3 has 15 residues. The germline gives CDR1 MNHNY, CDR2 SVGAGI (reference sequence). The ends were cut back, 6 bases at V and 0 bases at J, with 12 bases in the middle. This chain's CDR3 is CASRKEVDSNQPQHF. CDR3 nucleotides: TGTGCCAGCAGGAAAGAGGTGGATAGCAATCAGCCCCAGCATTTT.

V usage is TRBV4-3 and J usage is TRBJ2-3; D is uncertain. The germline gives CDR1 LGHNA, CDR2 YSLEER. The V end was cut by 1 base, the J end by 4 bases, with 12 bases between. The CDR3 spans 15 residues. The CDR3 sequence: CASSQGAVNSDTQYF. The CDR3 region has the DNA TGCGCCAGCAGCCAAGGGGCTGTAAACTCAGATACGCAGTATTTT.

Of note for this clone: The sample carries other DNA sequences with the same CDR3. This chain links TRBV5-1 with TRBJ2-5; TRBD2 might be the D (5 bases). Germline V gene data show CDR1 as SGHRS and CDR2 as YFSETQ. The CDR3 runs 11 residues. V was shortened by 7 bases and J by 4 bases, with 8 bases between the two germline ends. CDR3 nucleotide sequence: TGCGCCAGCCGCGGAGGAGAGACCCAGTACTTC. Protein sequence: CASRGGETQYF.

The V call is TRBV10-3, the J call TRBJ2-1, with no clear D. Germline V gives CDR1 ENHRY, CDR2 SYGVKD. The CDR3 covers 16 residues. Trimming took off 1 base at V and 0 bases at J, with 10 bases between the two ends. The CDR3 spells CAISEFGGSSYNEQFF. Written as DNA, the CDR3 is TGTGCCATCAGTGAGTTTGGCGGAAGCTCCTACAATGAGCAGTTCTTC.